The clone carrying this T cell receptor (beta chain) was seen only a few times. These data belong to a study of sequential checkpoint blockade in melanoma. As for the study in general: Matched biopsies came pretreatment and at week 13 for about 24 patients.

Produced via immunoSEQ multiplex PCR; TCRdb's table is partial and in-frame only. The data show about 18,000 clones, with roughly 25% seen just once and 7.2% held by the top ten. The CDR3 totals 16 residues. V lost 0 bases to trimming and J lost 7 bases; unmatched junction nucleotides: 8. Germline-derived CDR1 and CDR2 are SGDLS and YYNGEE. This sample's treatment: randomized to nivolumab then ipilimumab (arm A) or the reverse (arm B). Sequenced here: tumor tissue (inferred from file names), sampled from a patient given nivolumab and ipilimumab in sequence. The origin of this receptor is a human donor with melanoma. The chain links TRBV9 to TRBJ2-1, with 9 bases fitting TRBD1. Here the CDR3 reads CASSVGLGTGLNEQFF. In DNA form, the CDR3 reads TGTGCCAGCAGCGTAGGATTAGGGACAGGGCTGAATGAGCAGTTCTTC.